The 20 T cell receptor beta chains given below trace back to one sample, sequenced in a study of shared clonotypes between healthy human individuals. Clones were sequenced by immunoSEQ multiplex PCR, and TCRdb holds only the in-frame ones, with some missing. The sample consists of 2.3 million or so clones, about 92% of them appearing once. Sequenced sample: naive CD4+ T cells from PBMCs. Subset here: CD45RA+ positively selected. The receptors here all came from a man younger than 35 in good health. Some clones in this sample may be carry-over from other donors' samples.

This chain joins TRBV5-1 and TRBJ2-2, with TRBD1 identical over 7 bases. The CDR3 length is 15 residues. Germline CDR1 SGHRS, CDR2 YFSETQ. V shed 2 bases and J 4 bases; nucleotides not matched to a gene: 5. The CDR3 DNA reads as TGCGCCAGCAGCTTATCACAGGGGCGCACCGGGGAGCTGTTTTTT. Residues: CASSLSQGRTGELFF.

The sample holds one count of this clone. Other DNA sequences in the same sample also yield this CDR3. This chain links TRBV5-1 with TRBJ1-1; TRBD1 is a possible D gene (5 bases). The germline V gene has CDR1 SGHRS and CDR2 YFSETQ. The germline V and J ends were trimmed by 0 bases and 3 bases, with 9 bases remaining between them. The CDR3 is made up of 14 amino acids. CDR3 DNA sequence: TGCGCCAGCAGCTTGGCCGGAGGGGACACTGAAGCTTTCTTT. This sequence encodes CASSLAGGDTEAFF.

The chain couples TRBV7-2 to TRBJ2-1; 10 nucleotides align to TRBD1. The V and J ends lost 0 bases and 6 bases, in that order; junction bases with no gene match: 5. The length of the CDR3 is 16 residues. CDR1 is SGHTA and CDR2 is FQGNSA in the germline V gene. The CDR3 loop reads CASSLALGTGANEQFF. The CDR3 DNA follows: TGTGCCAGCAGCTTAGCGTTGGGGACAGGGGCCAATGAGCAGTTCTTC.

This rearrangement joins TRBV14 to TRBJ2-3; D is possibly TRBD2 (5 bases). Per germline, CDR1 SGHDN and CDR2 FVKESK. Between the trimmed V and J ends, which lost 1 base and 1 base, there was a span of 12 bases. The CDR3 covers 16 residues. CDR3 sequence (DNA): TGTGCCAGCAGCCAAGGGTGGAACGGGGGCACAGATACGCAGTATTTT. This encodes CASSQGWNGGTDTQYF.

J is TRBJ2-7 and V is TRBV18; maybe TRBD1 (6 bases). CDR1 KGHSH and CDR2 LQKENI come from the germline V gene. V was trimmed by 5 bases and J by 4 bases, leaving 15 bases between them. This CDR3 is built from 14 residues. CDR3 sequence (DNA): TGTGCCAGCTCAACCGGGACACCCAGATACGAGCAGTACTTC. It codes for CASSTGTPRYEQYF.

This chain connects TRBV11-2 to TRBJ2-3; 7 bases match TRBD2. The V segment lost 3 bases and the J segment 8 bases; nucleotides outside the gene matches: 14. The CDR3 sequence is 16 residues long. Looked up from germline, CDR1 is SGHAT and CDR2 is FQNNGV. CDR3 amino acids: CASSFSGGSMFGTQYF. DNA of the CDR3: TGTGCCAGCAGCTTCTCGGGCGGGAGTATGTTCGGTACGCAGTATTTT.

This chain connects TRBV11-2 to TRBJ2-5, with D possibly matching TRBD1 (8 bases). Germline CDR1 and CDR2: SGHAT and FQNNGV. Trimming left V 3 bases short and J 5 bases short, with 22 bases between. This CDR3 comprises 17 residues. The CDR3 DNA reads as TGTGCCAGCAGCTTCGGGGCAGGGGGCCCCGGGGGGGAGACCCAGTACTTC. This translates into CASSFGAGGPGGETQYF.

V is TRBV2 and J is TRBJ1-5; maybe TRBD1 (5 bases). With 6 bases removed from V and 7 bases from J, the gap between germline ends came to 13 bases. In germline, CDR1 is SNHLY, CDR2 FYNNEI. This CDR3 is built from 13 residues. The CDR3 is CASSGATGQPQHF. The CDR3 nucleotides are TGTGCCAGCAGCGGGGCCACGGGGCAGCCCCAGCATTTT.

V and J are TRBV7-6 and TRBJ2-7; weak D call: TRBD2 (6 bases). CDR1 and CDR2 (germline): SGHVS, FNYEAQ. The CDR3 is 14 amino acids. V was shortened by 8 bases and J by 1 base, with 15 bases between the two germline ends. CDR3 in DNA: TGTGCCAGCTCCCCGCTTGCGGGGTCCTACGAGCAGTACTTC. Translation: CASSPLAGSYEQYF.

The V and J genes are TRBV18 and TRBJ2-4, with D maybe TRBD2 (6 bases). This CDR3 spans 13 amino acids. Trimming pared 1 base from V and 8 bases from J, leaving 9 bases between. Germline-derived CDR1 and CDR2 are KGHSH and LQKENI. The CDR3: CASSPQWEDIQYF. CDR3 nucleotides: TGTGCCAGCTCACCACAATGGGAGGACATTCAGTACTTC.

The chain uses TRBV5-1 and TRBJ2-2; D unclear. This CDR3 is built from 15 residues. The germline V gene encodes CDR1 SGHRS and CDR2 YFSETQ. The V gene lost 2 bases and the J gene lost 0 bases, with 8 bases spanning the gap. DNA for the CDR3: TGCGCCAGCAGCTTACAAGAGACGAACACCGGGGAGCTGTTTTTT. As protein: CASSLQETNTGELFF.

The gene calls are TRBV11-2 and TRBJ2-7; no clear D gene. The germline V gene encodes CDR1 SGHAT and CDR2 FQNNGV. The V gene lost 4 bases and the J gene lost 2 bases, with 21 bases spanning the gap. CDR3 length equals 17 residues. CDR3 amino acids: CASSSGQGWVRTYEQYF. The CDR3 DNA sequence: TGTGCCAGCAGCTCCGGGCAAGGGTGGGTCCGAACCTACGAGCAGTACTTC.

V is TRBV6-6 and J is TRBJ1-5; D is possibly TRBD1 (5 bases). Germline CDR1 reads MNHNY; CDR2 reads SVGAGI (reference sequence). The CDR3 loop spans 15 amino acids. V lost 7 bases and J lost 4, with 17 bases in between. The CDR3 spells CASIPAPGENQPQHF. As DNA, the CDR3 is TGTGCCAGCATCCCCGCCCCGGGGGAGAATCAGCCCCAGCATTTT.

This chain uses TRBV5-1 with TRBJ1-1, with D unclear. V was clipped by 2 bases and J by 0 bases, with 17 bases between them. This CDR3 is built from 17 residues. The germline V gene has CDR1 SGHRS and CDR2 YFSETQ. The CDR3 nucleotides are TGCGCCAGCAGCTTTCGCGGCGAGCACAATCTGAACACTGAAGCTTTCTTT. This translates into CASSFRGEHNLNTEAFF.

The chain has TRBV7-2 and TRBJ2-3; no definite D call. V lost 5 bases, J lost 3 bases, and 9 bases lay in between. This CDR3 region has 13 residues. In germline, CDR1 is SGHTA, CDR2 FQGNSA. CDR3 in DNA: TGTGCCAGCAGCCAACAGAGGACAGATACGCAGTATTTT. Protein sequence: CASSQQRTDTQYF.

The chain couples TRBV7-6 to TRBJ2-3; D gene unclear. Germline-derived CDR1 and CDR2 are SGHVS and FNYEAQ. The CDR3 totals 14 residues. V gave up 5 bases and J gave up 6 bases, with 15 bases separating them. The CDR3 nucleotides read TGTGCCAGCAGCCCTCGCCCCCCTTCCGATACGCAGTATTTT. Translating it yields CASSPRPPSDTQYF. Based on the CDR3 plus reference TRBV7-6 and TRBJ2-3, the full variable domain is GAGVSQSPRYKVTKRGQDVALRCDPISGHVSLYWYRQALGQGPEFLTYFNYEAQQDKSGLPNDRFSAERPEGSISTLTIQRTEQRDSAMYRCASSPRPPSDTQYFGPGTRLTVL.

The chain has TRBV12-5 and TRBJ2-1, with 11 positions matching TRBD2. The CDR3 extends over 18 amino acids. CDR1 is LGHNT, CDR2 FRNRAP, per germline. Trimming at V came to 1 base and at J to 0 bases, leaving 5 bases not matched to a gene. The DNA of the CDR3 is TGTGCTAGTGGTTTGGCTTATAGCGGGAGGGCCTCCTACAATGAGCAGTTCTTC. Amino acids: CASGLAYSGRASYNEQFF. The full variable domain, rest sourced from reference TRBV12-5 and TRBJ2-1, is DARVTQTPRHKVTEMGQEVTMRCQPILGHNTVFWYRQTMMQGLELLAYFRNRAPLDDSGMPKDRFSAEMPDATLATLKIQPSEPRDSAVYFCASGLAYSGRASYNEQFFGPGTRLTVL.

The CDR3 DNA sequence: TGTGCCAGCAGTTTGGAGGGTGCAGGCAATCAGCCCCAGCATTTT. It yields the protein CASSLEGAGNQPQHF. The chain recombines TRBV28 with TRBJ1-5; no clear D gene. The V gene's germline CDR1 is MDHEN and CDR2 SYDVKM. The CDR3 has 15 residues. Trimming stripped 3 bases from V and 2 bases from J, with 11 bases between. The entire variable domain, with the rest obtained from reference TRBV28 and TRBJ1-5, is as follows: DVKVTQSSRYLVKRTGEKVFLECVQDMDHENMFWYRQDPGLGLRLIYFSYDVKMKEKGDIPEGYSVSREKKERFSLILESASTNQTSMYLCASSLEGAGNQPQHFGDGTRLSIL.

This clone appeared once. The chain has TRBV28 and TRBJ2-2, with D tentatively TRBD1 or TRBD2 (5 bases each). Deletions cut 8 bases from V and 5 bases from J, with 15 bases between. CDR1 is MDHEN and CDR2 is SYDVKM in the germline V gene. The CDR3 runs 14 residues. CDR3: CASFRDPGTGELFF. Here the CDR3 DNA reads TGTGCCAGCTTCCGGGACCCCGGGACCGGGGAGCTGTTTTTT.

The DNA of the CDR3 is TGCGCCAGCAGCCGCACCCTGGACAGATACACAGATACGCAGTATTTT. This gives the protein CASSRTLDRYTDTQYF. V and J are TRBV5-1 and TRBJ2-3, with a weak D call TRBD1 (6 bases). CDR3 size: 16 residues. Germline-derived CDR1 and CDR2 are SGHRS and YFSETQ. V lost 4 bases and J lost 2, with 17 bases in between.